These 8 T cell receptor beta chains came from one sample sequenced in a study of breast tumors, draining lymph nodes, adjacent tissues. Each CDR3 protein is one row after TCRdb ran MiXCR on the multiplex PCR reads. This table has 200,000 to 250,000 distinct CDR3 sequences, around 32% appearing once. Samples came from axillary lymph nodes draining the breast cancer. Input material: axillary lymph node tissue. These receptors all stem from a female donor with breast cancer. Some clones in this sample may be carry-over from other donors' samples.

A few counts support this clonotype. The chain combines TRBV6-2 or TRBV6-3 with TRBJ2-1; 9 bases are a match to TRBD1. The V gene end was trimmed by 11 bases and the J gene end by 7 bases; junction bases not matched to a gene: 6. The CDR3 runs 12 residues. CDR1 is MNHEY, CDR2 SVGEGT, per germline. CDR3: CAATGGYNEQFF. For the CDR3, the DNA is TGTGCCGCAACAGGGGGCTATAATGAGCAGTTCTTC.

This clonotype has a count of ten or more. The chain uses TRBV2 and TRBJ1-5, with D unclear. The germline V gene encodes CDR1 SNHLY and CDR2 FYNNEI. This CDR3 has 14 residues. Trimming pared 7 bases from V and 3 bases from J, leaving 13 bases between. The CDR3 here is CASTSDGNNQPQHF. CDR3 nucleotides: TGTGCCAGCACCTCGGACGGAAACAATCAGCCCCAGCATTTT.

This clonotype came up many times. The chain is built from TRBV5-6 and TRBJ2-7; TRBD2 is a possible D gene (6 bases). V shed 2 bases and J shed 1 base, with 13 bases lying between them. CDR3 size: 15 residues. Germline V gene lookup returns CDR1 SGHDT and CDR2 YYEEEE. In DNA, the CDR3 is TGTGCCAGCAGCTTTTGGTGGGAGGATTCCTACGAGCAGTACTTC. Its translation is CASSFWWEDSYEQYF.

A few counts support this clonotype. A clone one base away is much larger, so this may be a read error. The chain recombines TRBV6-1 with TRBJ2-2, with 11 nucleotides matching TRBD1. Germline loops: CDR1 MNHNS, CDR2 SASEGT. This CDR3 has 16 amino acids. Losses at the gene ends were 5 bases for V and 3 bases for J; bases not matched to a gene: 5. CDR3 protein: CASSLGQGAHTGELFF. CDR3 nucleotides: TGTGCCAGCAGTCTTGGACAGGGGGCGCACACCGGGGAGCTGTTTTTT.

This chain links TRBV3-1 with TRBJ1-1; 7 nucleotides agree with TRBD1. After removal of 4 bases from V and 9 bases from J, the junction contained 11 bases not matched to a gene. Germline lookup yields CDR1 LGHDT and CDR2 YNNKEL (reference sequence). The CDR3 is made up of 14 amino acids. CDR3 nucleotides: TGTGCCAGCAGCCTGGTATCCGGACAGGCGAAAGCTTTCTTT. Translated: CASSLVSGQAKAFF.

This clonotype occurred many times. The DNA for the CDR3 is TGTGCCAGCATTGAGAATCGACAAGGGGCGGGAGGGCCGAAAGAGCAGTACTTC. Encoded protein: CASIENRQGAGGPKEQYF. J is TRBJ2-7 and V is TRBV6-5, with 9 bases matching TRBD2. V lost 7 bases, J lost 7 bases, and 23 bases stayed unmatched. This CDR3 region has 18 residues. Per germline, CDR1 MNHEY and CDR2 SVGAGI.

This clonotype was observed many times. The chain couples TRBV20-1 to TRBJ1-4; unclear D gene. V gave up 0 bases and J gave up 8 bases, with 16 bases separating them. CDR3 length: 15 residues. Germline-derived CDR1 and CDR2 are DFQATT and SNEGSKA (reference sequence). Here the CDR3 DNA reads TGCAGTGCTAGAGATGTCGGAGGGTTTAGCGAAAAACTGTTTTTT. Encoded protein: CSARDVGGFSEKLFF.

As to this clonotype: A much larger clone lies one base from this, so it may be a read error. The CDR3 does not end in the conserved phenylalanine or tryptophan, so this is likely a read error. The chain has TRBV7-3 and TRBJ2-5; D is possibly TRBD1 (5 bases). V gave up 1 base and J gave up 7 bases, with 13 bases separating them. The CDR3 is made up of 14 amino acids. Germline CDR1 and CDR2: SGHTA and FQGTGA. DNA for the CDR3: TGTGCCAGCAGCTTAAGCCCAGGGAAGATGACCCAGTACCTC. Encoded protein: CASSLSPGKMTQYL.